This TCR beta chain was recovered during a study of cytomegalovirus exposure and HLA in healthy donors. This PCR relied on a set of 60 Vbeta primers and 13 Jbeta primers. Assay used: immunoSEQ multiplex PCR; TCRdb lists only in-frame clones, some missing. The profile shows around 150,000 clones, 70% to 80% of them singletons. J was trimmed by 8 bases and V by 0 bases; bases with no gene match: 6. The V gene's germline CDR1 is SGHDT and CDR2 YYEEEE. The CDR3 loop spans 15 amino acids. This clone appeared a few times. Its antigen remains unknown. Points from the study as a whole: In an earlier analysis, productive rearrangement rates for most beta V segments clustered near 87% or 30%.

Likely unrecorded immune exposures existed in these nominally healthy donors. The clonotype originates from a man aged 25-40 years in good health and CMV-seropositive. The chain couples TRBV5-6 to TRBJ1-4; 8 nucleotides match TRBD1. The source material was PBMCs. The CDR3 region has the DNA TGTGCCAGCAGCTTGGCTCAGGGGGCAGGCGAAAAACTGTTTTTT. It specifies CASSLAQGAGEKLFF.